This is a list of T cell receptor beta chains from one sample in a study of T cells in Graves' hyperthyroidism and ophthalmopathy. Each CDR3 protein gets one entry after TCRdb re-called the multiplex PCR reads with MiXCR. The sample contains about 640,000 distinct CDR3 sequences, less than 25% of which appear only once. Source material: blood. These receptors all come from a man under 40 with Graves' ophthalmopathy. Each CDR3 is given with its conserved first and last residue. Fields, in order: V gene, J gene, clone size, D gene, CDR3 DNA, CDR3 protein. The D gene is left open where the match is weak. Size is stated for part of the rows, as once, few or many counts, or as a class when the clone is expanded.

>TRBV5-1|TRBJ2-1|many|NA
TGCGCCAGCAGTAGTGGGGTGGGGGGATACAATGAGCAGTTCTTC
CASSSGVGGYNEQFF
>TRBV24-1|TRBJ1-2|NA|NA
TGTGCCACCAGTGATGCCAGCTCGTATGGCTACACCTTC
CATSDASSYGYTF
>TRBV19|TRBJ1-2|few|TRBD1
TGTGCCAGTAGTATCATCTCCGGGACAGGGTATGACTATGGCTACACCTTC
CASSIISGTGYDYGYTF
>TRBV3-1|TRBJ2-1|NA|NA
TGTGCCAGCAGCTCAGGGGCTAAAAGGACCGATGAGCAGTTCTTC
CASSSGAKRTDEQFF
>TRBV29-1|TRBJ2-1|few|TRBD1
TGCAGCGTTGAAGCCCGACAGGGTAACGTTGAGCAGTTCTTC
CSVEARQGNVEQFF
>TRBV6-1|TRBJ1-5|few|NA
TGTGCCAGCAGTGGGGGCCCAGGGGAGTATGTTCAGCCCCAGCATTTT
CASSGGPGEYVQPQHF
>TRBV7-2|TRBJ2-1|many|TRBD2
TGTGCCGGGGCGACTAGCGGGAGGGCGGCTCCCTACAATGAGCAGTTCTTC
CAGATSGRAAPYNEQFF
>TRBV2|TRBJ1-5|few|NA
TGTGCCAGCAGTGGACGGGGGAGCCAGCATTTT
CASSGRGSQHF
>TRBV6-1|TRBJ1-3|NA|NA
TGTGCCAGCAGTTGGACGGTCAGCTCTGGAAACACCATATATTTT
CASSWTVSSGNTIYF
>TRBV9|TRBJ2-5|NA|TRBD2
TGTGCCAGCAGCGTAGCTCTAGCGGGCACAAGAGAGACCCAGTACTTC
CASSVALAGTRETQYF
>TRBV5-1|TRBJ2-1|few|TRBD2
TGCGCCAGCAGCCTGAGCGGGAGTAAGGGCAATGAGCAGTTCTTC
CASSLSGSKGNEQFF
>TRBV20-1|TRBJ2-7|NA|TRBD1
TGCAGTGGCACTACCTGGGCACCTTCCGGGACAGGAATTTACGAGCAGTACTTC
CSGTTWAPSGTGIYEQYF
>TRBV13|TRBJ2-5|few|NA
TGTGCCAGCAGCTTAAGGGGCAGGGCAGGAGAGACCCAGTACTTC
CASSLRGRAGETQYF
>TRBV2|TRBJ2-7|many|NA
TGTGCCAGCAGGCGAGCGGGCACCTACGAGCAGTACTTC
CASRRAGTYEQYF
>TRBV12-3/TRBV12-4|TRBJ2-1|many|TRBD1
TGTGCCAGCAATTCAGGGGGACAACCCGGCGATGAGCAGTTCTTC
CASNSGGQPGDEQFF
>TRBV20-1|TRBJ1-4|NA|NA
TGCAGTGCTGCCGAACCATGGAAGGCAAATGAAAAACTGTTTTTT
CSAAEPWKANEKLFF
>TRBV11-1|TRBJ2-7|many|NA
TGTGCCAGCAGCTTAGTGCTTCCCTCCTACGAGCAGTACTTC
CASSLVLPSYEQYF
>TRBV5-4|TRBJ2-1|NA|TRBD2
TGTGCCAGCAGCCCCGGGGTAGCGGGATACAATGAGCAGTTCTTC
CASSPGVAGYNEQFF
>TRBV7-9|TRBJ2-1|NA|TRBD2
TGTGCCAGCAGCACGAGACTAGCGGAGTTGGTGAATGAGCAGTTCTTC
CASSTRLAELVNEQFF
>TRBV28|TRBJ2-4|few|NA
TGTGCCAGCCCTCTAGCCAAAAACATTCAGTACTTC
CASPLAKNIQYF
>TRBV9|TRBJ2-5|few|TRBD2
TGTGCCAGCAGCGTCGGACTAGCGGCACAAGAGACCCAGTACTTC
CASSVGLAAQETQYF
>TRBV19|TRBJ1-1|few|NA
TGTGCCAGTAGTCAGGGTTCGATTACTGAAGCTTTCTTT
CASSQGSITEAFF
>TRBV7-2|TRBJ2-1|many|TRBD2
TGTGCCAGCAGCTTAGGGCTAGCGGGAGGTGGTGAGCAGTTCTTC
CASSLGLAGGGEQFF
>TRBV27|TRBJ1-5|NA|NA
TGTGCCAGCTGGGCAGGTACGCAGCATTTT
CASWAGTQHF
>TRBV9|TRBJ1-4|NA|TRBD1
TGTGCCAGCAACCCGGGACAGGGAGCACCCAATGAAAAACTGTTTTTT
CASNPGQGAPNEKLFF
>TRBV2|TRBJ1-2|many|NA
TGTGCCAGCAGTGCGGGCAGGGACGATGGCTACACCTTC
CASSAGRDDGYTF
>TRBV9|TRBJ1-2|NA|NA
TGTGCCAGCAGCCGAGCTTCGCCCTTGGATGGCTACACCTTC
CASSRASPLDGYTF
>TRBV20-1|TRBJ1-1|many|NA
TGCAGTGCTAGAGCGACCCCCGGGACACTGAACACTGAAGCTTTCTTT
CSARATPGTLNTEAFF
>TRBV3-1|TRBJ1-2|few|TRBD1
TGTGCCAGCAGCCAACAGACAGGGGGGTATGGCTACACCTTC
CASSQQTGGYGYTF
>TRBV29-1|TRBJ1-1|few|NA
TGCAGCGTTGAAAGGACAGCCAAACCTGAAGCTTTCTTT
CSVERTAKPEAFF
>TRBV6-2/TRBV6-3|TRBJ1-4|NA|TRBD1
TGTGCCAGCAGGGGGACAGGGGTTATCATACTGTTTTTT
CASRGTGVIILFF
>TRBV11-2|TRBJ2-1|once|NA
TGTGCCAGCAGCTTAGATCGGGGAAGCTCCTACAATGAGCAGTTCTTC
CASSLDRGSSYNEQFF
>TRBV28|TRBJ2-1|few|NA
TGTGCCAGTGATTTCGGGACTCTCGTGACCAATGAGCAGTTCTTC
CASDFGTLVTNEQFF
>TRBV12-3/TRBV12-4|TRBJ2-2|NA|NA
TGTGCCAGCAGCCGAACAGGGCCGGGGACCGGGGAGCTGTTTTTT
CASSRTGPGTGELFF
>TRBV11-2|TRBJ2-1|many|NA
TGTGCCAGCAGCTTTGAGAATGAGCAGTTCTTC
CASSFENEQFF
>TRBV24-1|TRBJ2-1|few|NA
TGTGCCACCAGTGACCGCTCTGACAATGAGCAGTTCTTC
CATSDRSDNEQFF
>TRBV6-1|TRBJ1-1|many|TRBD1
TGTGCCAGCAGTGAACCCAGAAGGGGGCTGAACACTGAAGCTTTCTTT
CASSEPRRGLNTEAFF
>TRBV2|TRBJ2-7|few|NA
TGTGCCAGCAACTCCGGGTTCAATGAGCAGTACTTC
CASNSGFNEQYF
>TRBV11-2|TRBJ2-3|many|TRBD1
TGTGCCAGCAGCTTAGAAGGGACAGGGGGCACAGATACGCAGTATTTT
CASSLEGTGGTDTQYF
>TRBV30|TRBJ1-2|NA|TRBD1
TGTGCCTGGAGTGGACAGGGGGCCTATGGCTACACCTTC
CAWSGQGAYGYTF
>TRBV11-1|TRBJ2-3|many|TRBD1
TGTGCCAGCAGTACAGGGGGAGGAAGAGATACGCAGTATTTT
CASSTGGGRDTQYF
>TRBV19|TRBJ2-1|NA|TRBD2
TGTGCCAGTAGTTTCCGGACTAGCGGGAGTTTTGAGCAGTTCTTC
CASSFRTSGSFEQFF
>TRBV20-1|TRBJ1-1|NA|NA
TGCAGTGCTAGAACAGACAGGTCGGATGAAGCTTTCTTT
CSARTDRSDEAFF
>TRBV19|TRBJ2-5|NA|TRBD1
TGTGCCAGTAGTACCTGGACAGGGGAGAGGGAGACCCAGTACTTC
CASSTWTGERETQYF
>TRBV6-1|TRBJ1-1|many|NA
TGTGCCAGCAGTGAAAACGCCGCCACTGAAGCTTTCTTT
CASSENAATEAFF
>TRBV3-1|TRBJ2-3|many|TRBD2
TGTGCCAGCAGCCCTACTAGCGGACCGACAGATACGCAGTATTTT
CASSPTSGPTDTQYF
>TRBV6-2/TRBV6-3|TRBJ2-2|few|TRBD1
TGTGCCAGCAGTTACCGGACAGGGGTCACCGGGGAGATGTTTTTT
CASSYRTGVTGEMFF
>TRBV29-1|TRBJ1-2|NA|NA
TGCAGCGTTGAAGAGGGGTCCGGCTATGGCTACACCTTC
CSVEEGSGYGYTF
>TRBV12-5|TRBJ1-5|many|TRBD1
TGTGCTAGTGGGGGCGACAGGGGGCGTGTCCGCAATCAGCCCCAGCATTTT
CASGGDRGRVRNQPQHF
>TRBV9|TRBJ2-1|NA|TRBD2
TGTGCCAGCAGCGTACAGGGACTAGCGGGAGTATTTGGTGAGCAGTTCTTC
CASSVQGLAGVFGEQFF
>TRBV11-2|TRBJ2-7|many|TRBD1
TGTGCCAGCAGCTCCAGGGACAGGGTGGACGAGCAGTACTTC
CASSSRDRVDEQYF
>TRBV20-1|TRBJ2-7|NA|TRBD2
TGCAGTGCTAATCACCAGGGGACTAGCGGGACGTACGAGCAGTACTTC
CSANHQGTSGTYEQYF
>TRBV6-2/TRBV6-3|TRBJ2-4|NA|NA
TGTGCCAGTATCGGGGCGGCTCAGATAAATCTAGCCAAAAACATTCAGTACTTC
CASIGAAQINLAKNIQYF
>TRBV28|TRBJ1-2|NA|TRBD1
TGTGCCAGCAGTTTGCAGGGGGCGCCTGGCTACACCTTC
CASSLQGAPGYTF